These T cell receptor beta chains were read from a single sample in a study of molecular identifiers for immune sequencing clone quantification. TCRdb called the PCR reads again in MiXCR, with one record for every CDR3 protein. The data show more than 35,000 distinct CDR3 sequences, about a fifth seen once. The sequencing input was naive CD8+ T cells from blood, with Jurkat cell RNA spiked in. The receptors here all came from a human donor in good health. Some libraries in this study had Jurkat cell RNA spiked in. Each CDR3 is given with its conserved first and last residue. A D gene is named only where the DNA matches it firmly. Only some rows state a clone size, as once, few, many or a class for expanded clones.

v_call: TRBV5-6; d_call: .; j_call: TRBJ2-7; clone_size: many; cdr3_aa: CASSRNRWAYEKQYF; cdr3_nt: TGTGCCAGCAGTAGAAACAGGTGGGCCTACGAGAAGCAGTACTTC
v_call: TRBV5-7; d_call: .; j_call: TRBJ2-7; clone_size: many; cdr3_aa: CASSLEGRYEQYF; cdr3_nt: TGTGCCAGCAGCTTGGAGGGACGGTACGAGCAGTACTTC
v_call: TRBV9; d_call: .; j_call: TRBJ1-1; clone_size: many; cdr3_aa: CASSESPRRDLNTEAFF; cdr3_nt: TGTGCCAGCAGCGAGAGCCCAAGGAGAGATCTGAACACTGAAGCTTTCTTT
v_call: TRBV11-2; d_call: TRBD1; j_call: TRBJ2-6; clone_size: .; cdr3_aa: CASSRDSSGANVLTF; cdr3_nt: TGTGCCAGCAGCCGGGACAGCTCTGGGGCCAACGTCCTGACTTTC
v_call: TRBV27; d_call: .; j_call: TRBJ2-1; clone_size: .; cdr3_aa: CASSGPSSNNEQFF; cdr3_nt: TGTGCCAGCAGTGGTCCTAGCTCCAACAATGAGCAGTTCTTC
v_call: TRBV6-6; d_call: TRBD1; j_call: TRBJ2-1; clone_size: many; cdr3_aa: CASSDQDRVDEQFF; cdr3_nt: TGTGCCAGCAGTGACCAGGACAGGGTTGATGAGCAGTTCTTC
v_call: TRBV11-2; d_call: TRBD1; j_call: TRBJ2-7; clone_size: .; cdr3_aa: CASSWGQGAYEQYF; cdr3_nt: TGTGCCAGCAGCTGGGGACAGGGAGCCTACGAGCAGTACTTC
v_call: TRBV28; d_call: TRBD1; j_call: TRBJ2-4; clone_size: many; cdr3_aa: CASSSRQGAKNIQYF; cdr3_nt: TGTGCCAGCAGTTCGCGACAGGGGGCCAAAAACATTCAGTACTTC
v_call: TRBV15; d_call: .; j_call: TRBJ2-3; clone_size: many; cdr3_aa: CATSIRQDTDTQYF; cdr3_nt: TGTGCCACCAGCATTAGACAGGACACAGATACGCAGTATTTT
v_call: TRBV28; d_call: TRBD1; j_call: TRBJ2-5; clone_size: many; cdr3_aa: CASSSLQGKVLETQYF; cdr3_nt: TGTGCCAGCAGTTCTTTACAGGGGAAGGTTCTGGAGACCCAGTACTTC
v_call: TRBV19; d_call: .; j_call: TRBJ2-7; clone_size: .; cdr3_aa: CASSITLAGYNEQYF; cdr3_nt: TGTGCCAGTAGTATAACACTGGCTGGGTACAACGAGCAGTACTTC
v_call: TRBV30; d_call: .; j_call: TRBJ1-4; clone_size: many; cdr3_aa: CAWSFGITNEKLFF; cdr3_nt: TGTGCCTGGAGTTTCGGGATTACTAATGAAAAACTGTTTTTT
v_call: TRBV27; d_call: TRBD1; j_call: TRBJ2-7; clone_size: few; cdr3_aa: CASSLGQGVGEQYF; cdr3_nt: TGTGCCAGCAGTTTAGGGCAGGGGGTGGGGGAGCAGTACTTC
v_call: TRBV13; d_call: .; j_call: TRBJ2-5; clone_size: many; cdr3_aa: CASSTSTTRPQETQYF; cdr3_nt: TGTGCCAGCAGCACCTCCACAACAAGACCTCAAGAGACCCAGTACTTC
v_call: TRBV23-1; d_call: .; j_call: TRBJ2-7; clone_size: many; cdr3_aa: CASSPVRNPEQYF; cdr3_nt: TGCGCCAGCAGTCCTGTGCGAAATCCAGAGCAGTACTTC
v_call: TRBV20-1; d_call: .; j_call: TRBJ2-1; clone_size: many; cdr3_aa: CSAFFPGHFQDEQFF; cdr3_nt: TGCAGTGCTTTCTTCCCGGGGCACTTCCAGGATGAGCAGTTCTTC
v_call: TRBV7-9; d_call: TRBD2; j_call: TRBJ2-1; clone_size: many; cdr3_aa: CAGHSGTSGVEQFF; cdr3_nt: TGTGCCGGTCACTCCGGGACTAGCGGGGTTGAGCAGTTCTTC
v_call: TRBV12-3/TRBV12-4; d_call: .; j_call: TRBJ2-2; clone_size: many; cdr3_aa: CASNALPTGELFF; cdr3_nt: TGTGCCAGCAACGCCCTTCCCACCGGGGAGCTGTTTTTT
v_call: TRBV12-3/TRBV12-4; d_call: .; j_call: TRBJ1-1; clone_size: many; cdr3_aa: CASLQRGRNTEAFF; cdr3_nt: TGTGCCAGCCTCCAGAGGGGGAGGAACACTGAAGCTTTCTTT
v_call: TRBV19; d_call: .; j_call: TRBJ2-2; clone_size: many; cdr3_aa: CASTAAGPYRELFF; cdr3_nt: TGTGCCAGTACGGCAGCCGGGCCCTACCGGGAGCTGTTTTTT
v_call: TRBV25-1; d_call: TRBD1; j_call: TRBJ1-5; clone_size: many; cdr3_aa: CASSPRRGGNQPQHF; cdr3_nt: TGTGCCAGCAGTCCCCGCAGGGGGGGCAATCAGCCCCAGCATTTT
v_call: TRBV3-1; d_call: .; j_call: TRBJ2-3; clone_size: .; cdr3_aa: CASSQEWQAVAQYF; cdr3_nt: TGTGCCAGCAGCCAAGAATGGCAGGCAGTTGCGCAGTATTTT
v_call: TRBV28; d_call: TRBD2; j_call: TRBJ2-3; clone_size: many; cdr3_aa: CASSYQRGASTDTQYF; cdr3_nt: TGTGCCAGCAGTTATCAGCGGGGGGCTAGCACAGATACGCAGTATTTT
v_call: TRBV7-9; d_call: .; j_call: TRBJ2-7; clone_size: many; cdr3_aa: CASSFRDSYEQYF; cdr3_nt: TGTGCCAGCAGCTTCCGGGACTCCTACGAGCAGTACTTC
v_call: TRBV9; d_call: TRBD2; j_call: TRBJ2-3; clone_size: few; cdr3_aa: CASSPTSGRVADTQYF; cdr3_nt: TGTGCCAGCAGCCCGACTAGCGGGAGGGTGGCAGATACGCAGTATTTT
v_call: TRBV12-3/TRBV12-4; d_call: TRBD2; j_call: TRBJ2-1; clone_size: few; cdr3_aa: CASRGVAGGPGSYNEQFF; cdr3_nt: TGTGCCAGCAGAGGGGTAGCGGGAGGGCCGGGGTCCTACAATGAGCAGTTCTTC
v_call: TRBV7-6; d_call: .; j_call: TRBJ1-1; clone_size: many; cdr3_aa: CASSLGQGAPEAFF; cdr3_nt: TGTGCCAGCAGCTTAGGCCAGGGTGCCCCTGAAGCTTTCTTT
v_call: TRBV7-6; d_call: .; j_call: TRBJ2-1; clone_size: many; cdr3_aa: CASSLELANSYNEQFF; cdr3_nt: TGTGCCAGCAGCTTAGAACTAGCTAACTCCTACAATGAGCAGTTCTTC
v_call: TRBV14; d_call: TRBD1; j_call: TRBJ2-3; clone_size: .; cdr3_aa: CASSQGDRRFNPSTDTQYF; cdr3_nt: TGTGCCAGCAGCCAAGGGGACAGACGATTTAACCCTAGCACAGATACGCAGTATTTT
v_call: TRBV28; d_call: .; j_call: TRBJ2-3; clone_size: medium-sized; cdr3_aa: CASSSRAGTTGVTQYF; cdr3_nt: TGTGCCAGCAGTTCCCGCGCGGGAACCACCGGGGTGACGCAGTATTTT
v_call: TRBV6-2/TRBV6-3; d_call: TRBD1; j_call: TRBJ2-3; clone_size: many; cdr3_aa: CASSYRDRGRGDTQYF; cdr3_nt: TGTGCCAGCAGTTACCGGGACAGGGGGCGAGGAGATACGCAGTATTTT
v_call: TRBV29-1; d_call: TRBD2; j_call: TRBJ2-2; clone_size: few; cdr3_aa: CSVVGGTGELFF; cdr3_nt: TGCAGCGTTGTGGGGGGGACCGGGGAGCTGTTTTTT
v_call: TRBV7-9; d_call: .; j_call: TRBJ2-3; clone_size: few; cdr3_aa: CASSLGGAPDTQYF; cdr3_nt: TGTGCCAGCAGCTTAGGGGGGGCCCCAGATACGCAGTATTTT
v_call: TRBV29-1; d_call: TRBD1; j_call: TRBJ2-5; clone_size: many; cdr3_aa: CSAGQGTWSTQETQYF; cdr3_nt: TGCAGCGCAGGACAGGGGACCTGGTCAACCCAAGAGACCCAGTACTTC
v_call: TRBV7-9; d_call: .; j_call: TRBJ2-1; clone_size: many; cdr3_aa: CASSSPGHSYNEQFF; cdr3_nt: TGTGCCAGCAGCTCCCCAGGTCACTCCTACAATGAGCAGTTCTTC
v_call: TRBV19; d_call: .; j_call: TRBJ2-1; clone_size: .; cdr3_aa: CASSIRYNEQFF; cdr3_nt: TGTGCCAGTAGTATCAGGTACAATGAGCAGTTCTTC
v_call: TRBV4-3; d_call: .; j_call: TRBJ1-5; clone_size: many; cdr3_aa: CASSQESVSNQPQHF; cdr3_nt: TGCGCCAGCAGCCAAGAATCAGTTAGCAATCAGCCCCAGCATTTT
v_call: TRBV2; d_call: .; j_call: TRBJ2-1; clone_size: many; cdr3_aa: CASSEALVGSNAGEQFF; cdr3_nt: TGTGCCAGCAGTGAAGCGCTTGTGGGGTCCAACGCAGGTGAGCAGTTCTTC
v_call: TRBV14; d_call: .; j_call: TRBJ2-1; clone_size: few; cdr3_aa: CASSQGTGLEQFF; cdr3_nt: TGTGCCAGCAGCCAAGGGACTGGTTTGGAGCAGTTCTTC
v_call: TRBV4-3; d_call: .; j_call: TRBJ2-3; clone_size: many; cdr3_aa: CASSRSGSTDTQYF; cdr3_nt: TGCGCCAGCAGCCGGTCGGGAAGCACAGATACGCAGTATTTT
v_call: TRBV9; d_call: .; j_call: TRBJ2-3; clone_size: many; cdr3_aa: CASSVGLTLEDTQYF; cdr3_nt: TGTGCCAGCAGCGTAGGACTGACGTTAGAGGATACGCAGTATTTT
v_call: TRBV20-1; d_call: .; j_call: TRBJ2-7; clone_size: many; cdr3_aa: CSARSPRGTYEQYF; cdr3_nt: TGCAGTGCTAGAAGCCCCCGGGGGACCTACGAGCAGTACTTC
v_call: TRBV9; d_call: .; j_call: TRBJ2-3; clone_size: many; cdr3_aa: CASSVVTSTDTQYF; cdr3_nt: TGTGCCAGCAGCGTAGTGACTAGCACAGATACGCAGTATTTT
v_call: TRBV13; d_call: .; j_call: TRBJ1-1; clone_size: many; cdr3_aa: CASSLGLGTEAFF; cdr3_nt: TGTGCCAGCAGCCTGGGTCTCGGCACTGAAGCTTTCTTT
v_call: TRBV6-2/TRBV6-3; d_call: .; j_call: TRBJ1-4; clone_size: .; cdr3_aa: CASSYFGATNEKLFF; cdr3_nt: TGTGCCAGCAGTTACTTCGGGGCAACTAATGAAAAACTGTTTTTT
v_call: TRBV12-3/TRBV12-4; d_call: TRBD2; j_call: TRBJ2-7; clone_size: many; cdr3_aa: CASSPSGGPAYEQYF; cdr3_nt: TGTGCCAGCAGTCCGAGCGGGGGCCCGGCCTACGAGCAGTACTTC
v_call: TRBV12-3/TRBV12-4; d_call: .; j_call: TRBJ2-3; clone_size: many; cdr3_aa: CASSWTHAANTQYF; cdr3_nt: TGTGCCAGCAGTTGGACCCACGCTGCGAATACGCAGTATTTT
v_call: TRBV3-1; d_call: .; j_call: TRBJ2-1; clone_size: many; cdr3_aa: CASSPTRLPDDEQFF; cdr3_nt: TGTGCCAGCAGCCCTACGAGACTGCCGGATGATGAGCAGTTCTTC
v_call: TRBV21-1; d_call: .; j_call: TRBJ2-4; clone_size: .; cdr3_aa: CASSKAERTGLPLAKNIQYF; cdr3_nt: TGTGCCAGCAGCAAAGCAGAGAGGACAGGGCTACCCCTAGCCAAAAACATTCAGTACTTC
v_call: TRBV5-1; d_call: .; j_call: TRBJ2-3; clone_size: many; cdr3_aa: CASMLGLEDTQYF; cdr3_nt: TGCGCCAGCATGTTGGGGTTAGAAGATACGCAGTATTTT
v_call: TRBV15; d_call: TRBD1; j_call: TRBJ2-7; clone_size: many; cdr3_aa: CATSTGQGYEQYF; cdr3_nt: TGTGCCACCAGCACAGGACAGGGCTACGAGCAGTACTTC
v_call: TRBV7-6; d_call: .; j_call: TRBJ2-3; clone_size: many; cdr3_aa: CASSLGTTDTQYF; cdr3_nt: TGTGCCAGCAGCTTAGGGACCACAGATACGCAGTATTTT
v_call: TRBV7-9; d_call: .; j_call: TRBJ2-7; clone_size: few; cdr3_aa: CASSPRQTYEQYF; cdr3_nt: TGTGCCAGCAGCCCCCGCCAAACCTACGAGCAGTACTTC
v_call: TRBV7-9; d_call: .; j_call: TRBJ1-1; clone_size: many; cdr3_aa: CASSSGPRRSAFF; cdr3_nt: TGTGCCAGCAGCTCAGGTCCCCGGAGGAGTGCTTTCTTT
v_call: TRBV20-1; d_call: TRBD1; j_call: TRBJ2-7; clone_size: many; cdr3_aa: CSAVDRVKGEQYF; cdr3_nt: TGCAGTGCTGTCGACAGGGTGAAGGGCGAGCAGTACTTC
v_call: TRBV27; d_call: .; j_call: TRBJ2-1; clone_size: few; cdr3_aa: CASSNYRTLHDEQFF; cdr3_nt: TGTGCCAGCAGCAATTACAGGACATTACATGATGAGCAGTTCTTC
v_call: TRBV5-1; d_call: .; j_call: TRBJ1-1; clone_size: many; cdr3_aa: CASSLLAMNTEAFF; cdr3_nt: TGCGCCAGCAGCTTGTTGGCCATGAACACTGAAGCTTTCTTT